Below, 14 T cell receptor beta chains from the same sample are listed, as sequenced in a study of T cell repertoires in cytomegalovirus infection. These TCRs are of unknown antigen specificity. Each CDR3 protein gets one entry after TCRdb re-called the reads with MiXCR. Among 640,000 or so distinct CDR3 sequences listed, around a third were seen once. Material: cultured PBMCs, obtained from culture after CMV antigen stimulation. The source of these receptors is a human donor in good health (CMV status not recorded). Some clones in this sample may be carry-over from other donors' samples.

This clonotype has more than one count but fewer than ten. This sequence joins TRBV7-9 and TRBJ2-5, with TRBD1 identical over 12 bases. CDR1 is SEHNR and CDR2 is FQNEAQ in the germline V gene (reference sequence). V lost 5 bases, J lost 5 bases, and 9 bases stayed unmatched. This CDR3 spans 16 amino acids. CDR3: CASSTTGTGGSETQYF. CDR3 coding DNA: TGTGCCAGCAGCACTACCGGGACAGGGGGCTCGGAGACCCAGTACTTC.

The rearrangement uses TRBV7-2 and TRBJ1-3; the D is unclear. Trimming took 2 bases from V and 0 from J, leaving 11 bases between them. This CDR3 has 16 amino acids. Looked up from germline, CDR1 is SGHTA and CDR2 is FQGNSA. The CDR3 DNA reads as TGTGCCAGCAGCTTAATGGGGTTACGCTCTGGAAACACCATATATTTT. Its protein is CASSLMGLRSGNTIYF.

This clonotype was detected a few times. This sequence joins TRBV2 and TRBJ1-6; 8 bases fit TRBD1. CDR1 and CDR2 (germline): SNHLY, FYNNEI. This CDR3 spans 15 amino acids. The V gene end was trimmed by 5 bases and the J gene end by 5 bases; junction bases not matched to a gene: 5. In nucleotides, the CDR3 is TGTGCCAGCAGTCAGCAGGGGGCCAATAATTCACCCCTCCACTTT. Translated: CASSQQGANNSPLHF.

The rearrangement joins TRBV11-2 to TRBJ2-3; 8 bases match TRBD1. The ends lost 5 bases at V and 0 bases at J; junction bases unmatched: 10. The CDR3 covers 17 residues. CDR1 and CDR2 (germline): SGHAT, FQNNGV. CDR3 nucleotide sequence: TGTGCCAGCAGCCCCTGGGACAGGAGAAAAAGCACAGATACGCAGTATTTT. It codes for CASSPWDRRKSTDTQYF.

This clonotype was seen more than once but under ten times. The chain recombines TRBV7-2 with TRBJ2-5; D perhaps matches TRBD2 (5 bases). The CDR3 covers 12 residues. V was pared by 5 bases and J by 10 bases, with 14 bases between. Germline V gene data show CDR1 as SGHTA and CDR2 as FQGNSA. The CDR3 nucleotides are TGTGCCAGCAGCCCCGAACTAGTCCACCAGTACTTC. Translating gives CASSPELVHQYF.

This chain links TRBV6-1 with TRBJ1-4; TRBD1 matches 10 bases. J was trimmed by 6 bases and V by 5 bases; bases with no gene match: 12. Germline values: CDR1 MNHNS, CDR2 SASEGT. The CDR3 is 17 residues long. CDR3 in amino acids: CASSLFGTGTGDEKLFF. The CDR3 coding sequence is TGTGCCAGCAGTTTGTTTGGGACCGGGACAGGGGATGAAAAACTGTTTTTT.

The chain recombines TRBV5-1 with TRBJ2-7; no clear D. Germline assignment: CDR1 SGHRS and CDR2 YFSETQ. The CDR3 loop spans 13 amino acids. Trimming took off 4 bases at V and 4 bases at J, with 12 bases between the two ends. The CDR3 spells CASSVSGEYEQYF. The DNA for the CDR3 is TGCGCCAGCAGCGTCAGTGGAGAATACGAGCAGTACTTC.

This clonotype has at least ten counts. The chain couples TRBV7-2 to TRBJ2-2; D is possibly TRBD1 (5 bases). Looked up from germline, CDR1 is SGHTA and CDR2 is FQGNSA. Trimming left V 4 bases short and J 1 base short, with 13 bases between. The CDR3 length is 16 residues. CDR3 in DNA: TGTGCCAGCAGCTCGTACCCTAGGGGGAACACCGGGGAGCTGTTTTTT. This gives the protein CASSSYPRGNTGELFF.

This chain uses TRBV19 with TRBJ1-2; TRBD1 matches at 8 bases. The V gene end was trimmed by 7 bases and the J gene end by 1 base; junction bases not matched to a gene: 5. This CDR3 has 14 residues. The germline V gene encodes CDR1 LNHDA and CDR2 SQIVND (reference sequence). CDR3 bases: TGTGCCAGTATTGGGGACAGGCGTAACTATGGCTACACCTTC. It translates to CASIGDRRNYGYTF.

V usage is TRBV10-3 and J usage is TRBJ1-1; D ambiguous. Trimming removed 7 bases from V and 1 base from J, with 13 bases in between. CDR3 length: 14 residues. Germline-derived CDR1 and CDR2 are ENHRY and SYGVKD. The CDR3 loop reads CAIIGGLRNTEAFF. In nucleotides, the CDR3 is TGTGCCATCATAGGAGGGCTCCGGAACACTGAAGCTTTCTTT.

This clonotype was counted a few times. The rearrangement uses TRBV20-1 and TRBJ2-3; D tentatively reads TRBD1 or TRBD2 (5 bases each). V lost 6 bases and J lost 2, with 21 bases in between. CDR1 and CDR2 (germline): DFQATT, SNEGSKA (reference sequence). This CDR3 comprises 16 residues. In DNA, the CDR3 is TGCAGTGCCGAAGTCAGGGAGAGAGGGAACACAGATACGCAGTATTTT. Protein sequence: CSAEVRERGNTDTQYF.

This clonotype was counted between two and nine times. This rearrangement joins TRBV25-1 to TRBJ1-2; the D gene is possibly TRBD1 (5 bases). Looked up from germline, CDR1 is MGHDK and CDR2 is SYGVNS. V lost 0 bases and J lost 8, with 19 bases in between. The CDR3 is 16 residues long. The CDR3: CASSEYGASPSKGYTF. DNA of the CDR3: TGTGCCAGCAGTGAATATGGGGCCAGTCCATCTAAAGGCTACACCTTC.

V is TRBV27 and J is TRBJ1-2, with D possibly TRBD1 on 6 matching bases. Germline V gives CDR1 MNHEY, CDR2 SMNVEV (reference sequence). The V end lost 5 bases, the J end lost 3 bases, and 19 bases lay between the germline ends. CDR3 size: 16 residues. This CDR3 is CASSPSSGEVDYGYTF. CDR3 sequence (DNA): TGTGCCAGCAGTCCTTCTTCAGGGGAGGTTGACTATGGCTACACCTTC.

The chain has TRBV7-9 and TRBJ2-7, with TRBD1 identical over 7 bases. Germline CDR1 is SEHNR and CDR2 is FQNEAQ (reference sequence). Trimming cost V 3 bases and J 4 bases; bases outside gene matches: 9. The CDR3 contains 15 residues. The CDR3 DNA reads as TGTGCCAGCAGCTTGGCGGACAGGAGAATTTACGAGCAGTACTTC. Translation gives CASSLADRRIYEQYF. The whole variable domain, remainder taken from reference TRBV7-9 and TRBJ2-7, is DTGVSQNPRHKITKRGQNVTFRCDPISEHNRLYWYRQTLGQGPEFLTYFQNEAQLEKSRLLSDRFSAERPKGSFSTLEIQRTEQGDSAMYLCASSLADRRIYEQYFGPGTRLTVT.